Listed here are 10 T cell receptor beta chains from one sample, sequenced in a study of T cells in Graves' hyperthyroidism and ophthalmopathy. Researchers took RNA transcripts and amplified the TCR beta CDR3 regions from them. Carried out on the TCR CDR3, a first-round RT-PCR used the HTBI primer set. A single record per CDR3 protein comes from TCRdb applying MiXCR to the multiplex PCR reads. The sample records about 580,000 distinct CDR3 sequences, around 46% being singletons. Sequencing was done on a sample of peripheral blood or thyroid tissue (not recorded which). All receptors come from a woman aged 18-29 years with Graves' hyperthyroidism.

About this clonotype itself: Since a much larger clone is just one base distant, this may be a read error. The V gene is TRBV19, the J gene TRBJ2-7; D call uncertain. Trimming removed 4 bases at V and 4 bases at J, with 11 bases between. The CDR3 is made up of 13 amino acids. Germline V gene data show CDR1 as LNHDA and CDR2 as SQIVND (reference sequence). Written as DNA, the CDR3 is TGTGCCAGTAGTACCGTTTTTCCGTACGAGCAGTACTTC. Its protein is CASSTVFPYEQYF.

This clonotype was seen repeatedly, ten times or more. The V call is TRBV30, the J call TRBJ1-1; D gene uncertain. Trimming cost V 7 bases and J 1 base, with 10 bases left between them. Germline V gene lookup returns CDR1 GTSNPN and CDR2 SVGIG (reference sequence). The CDR3 is 12 residues long. The CDR3 DNA is TGTGCCTCGCAGCCAGCGAACACTGAAGCTTTCTTT. Translated, it gives CASQPANTEAFF.

By share of the sample, this clonotype is medium-sized. The chain combines TRBV19 with TRBJ1-3; D gene unclear. The V gene lost 5 bases and the J gene lost 15 bases, with 20 bases spanning the gap. Germline V gene data show CDR1 as LNHDA and CDR2 as SQIVND (reference sequence). This CDR3 has 13 residues. In DNA, the CDR3 is TGTGCCAGTAGTGCAACCCCTGGATCTCCCGCATATTTT. Its translation is CASSATPGSPAYF.

This chain joins TRBV7-9 and TRBJ2-1; 13 bases are shared with TRBD2. The CDR3 has 15 amino acids. V gave up 1 base and J gave up 6 bases; unmatched junction bases: 0. Germline-derived CDR1 and CDR2 are SEHNR and FQNEAQ (reference sequence). The CDR3, as DNA: TGTGCCAGCAGCTTAGGACTAGCGGGAGGCAATGAGCAGTTCTTC. Its translation: CASSLGLAGGNEQFF. The variable domain in full, with the rest retrieved from reference TRBV7-9 and TRBJ2-1, is DTGVSQNPRHKITKRGQNVTFRCDPISEHNRLYWYRQTLGQGPEFLTYFQNEAQLEKSRLLSDRFSAERPKGSFSTLEIQRTEQGDSAMYLCASSLGLAGGNEQFFGPGTRLTVL.

This clonotype showed up many times. The chain couples TRBV7-2 to TRBJ1-4; D is ambiguous. V lost 3 bases and J 0 bases, leaving 8 bases between the germline ends. From germline, CDR1 is SGHTA and CDR2 FQGNSA. This CDR3 spans 15 amino acids. CDR3 bases: TGTGCCAGCAGCTTTAGCTCTGCAACTAATGAAAAACTGTTTTTT. It codes for CASSFSSATNEKLFF.

The table lists this clonotype with a count of one. This chain uses TRBV20-1 with TRBJ1-2, with D tentatively TRBD1 (6 bases). Germline assignment: CDR1 DFQATT and CDR2 SNEGSKA (reference sequence). The V end was cut by 6 bases, the J end by 3 bases, with 14 bases between. The CDR3 consists of 13 residues. CDR3 DNA sequence: TGCAGTGCACGAACGGGGGCTGACTATGGCTACACCTTC. This sequence encodes CSARTGADYGYTF.

This clonotype was observed at least ten times. V usage is TRBV19 and J usage is TRBJ2-2; 7 positions match TRBD2. The CDR3 has 14 amino acids. Germline lookup yields CDR1 LNHDA and CDR2 SQIVND (reference sequence). With V trimmed by 9 bases and J by 7 bases, 11 bases remained unmatched. This chain's CDR3 is CASLTGVAGGELFF. In DNA, the CDR3 is TGTGCCAGCCTCACTGGCGTAGCGGGCGGGGAGCTGTTTTTT.

This clonotype occurred a few times. The chain couples TRBV7-9 to TRBJ1-2; unclear D gene. Germline lookup yields CDR1 SEHNR and CDR2 FQNEAQ (reference sequence). The germline V and J ends were trimmed by 4 bases and 7 bases, with 10 bases remaining between them. The CDR3 is 12 amino acids. The CDR3 DNA follows: TGTGCCAGCAGCTCCGGGCTCCTTGGCTACACCTTC. As protein: CASSSGLLGYTF.

The chain combines TRBV7-3 with TRBJ2-2, with D hard to call. V lost 8 bases, J lost 9 bases, and 10 bases lay in between. The CDR3 loop spans 11 amino acids. The germline V gene has CDR1 SGHTA and CDR2 FQGTGA. The DNA for the CDR3 is TGTGCCAGCTCACCACTCAGGGAGCTGTTTTTT. Translating it yields CASSPLRELFF.

This clonotype was detected only once. Possible read error: a much larger clone is one base away. The chain joins TRBV7-2 to TRBJ1-1, with D possibly TRBD1 on 6 matching bases. The CDR3 length is 16 residues. Germline V gives CDR1 SGHTA, CDR2 FQGNSA. V was pared by 1 base and J by 4 bases, with 16 bases between. Written as DNA, the CDR3 is TGTGCCAGCAGCTTAGGGGGGGGGCGCTTGGGCACTGAAGCTTTCTTT. It encodes CASSLGGGRLGTEAFF.